This T cell receptor (beta chain) stems from a study of T cells in Graves' hyperthyroidism and ophthalmopathy. The sample holds many counts of this clonotype. Template material for amplifying TCR beta CDR3 regions consisted of RNA transcripts. The TCR CDR3 was amplified in a first-round RT-PCR using the HTBI primer set. TCRdb analysed the multiplex PCR reads with MiXCR anew, one entry per CDR3 protein. The profile shows roughly 250,000 distinct CDR3 sequences, approximately 23% of them singletons. The germline V gene encodes CDR1 SGHAT and CDR2 FQNNGV. This CDR3 comprises 13 residues. V dropped 4 bases and J dropped 14; count of bases not matched to a gene: 11.

The rearrangement links TRBV11-2 to TRBJ2-1; 7 bases are shared with TRBD2. Source material: blood. This clonotype originated in a man aged 25 to 45 with Graves' ophthalmopathy. The CDR3 region is CASSWGGLAPEFF. CDR3 sequence (DNA): TGTGCCAGCAGCTGGGGGGGTCTAGCTCCAGAGTTCTTC.